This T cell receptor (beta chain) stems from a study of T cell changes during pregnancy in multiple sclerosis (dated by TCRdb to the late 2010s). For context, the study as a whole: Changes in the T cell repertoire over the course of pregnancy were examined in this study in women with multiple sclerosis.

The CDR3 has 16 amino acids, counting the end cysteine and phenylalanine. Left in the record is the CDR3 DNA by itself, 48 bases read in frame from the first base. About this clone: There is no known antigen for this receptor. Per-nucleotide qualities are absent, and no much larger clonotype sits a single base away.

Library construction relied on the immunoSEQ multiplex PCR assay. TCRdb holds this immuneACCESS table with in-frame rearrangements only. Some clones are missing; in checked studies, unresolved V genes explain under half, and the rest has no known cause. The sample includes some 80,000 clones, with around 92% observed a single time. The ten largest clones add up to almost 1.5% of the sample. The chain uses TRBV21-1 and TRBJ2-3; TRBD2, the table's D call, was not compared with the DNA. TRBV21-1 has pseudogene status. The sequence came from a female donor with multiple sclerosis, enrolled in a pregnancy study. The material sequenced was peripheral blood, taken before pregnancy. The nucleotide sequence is TGTGCCAGCAGCGCCCCGAAGCGGCTCCTCACAGATACGCAGTATTTT. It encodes CASSAPKRLLTDTQYF.